This T cell receptor beta chain was sequenced during a study of T cell clones after liver transplantation (dated by TCRdb to between 2018 and 2020). With regard to the full study: The samples were obtained from ITN030ST, a randomized trial that attempted immunosuppression withdrawal within 2 years after liver transplantation. Until randomization at 12-24 months post-transplant, subjects were given standard immunosuppression, with no induction therapy. Third party-reactive TCRbeta sequences were also identified from pre-transplant MLRs to serve as an antigen-independent comparator for donor-reactive sequences. Tolerance was defined as complete withdrawal of immunosuppression for at least one year without a rise in liver enzymes beyond twice the upper limit of normal. After a pre-transplant mixed lymphocyte reaction, TCRbeta sequencing was used to pinpoint donor-reactive T cell clones, which were subsequently tracked in post-transplant blood. Three of the eight recipients were HCV-positive; the others were transplanted for non-autoimmune, non-viral indications. The study cohort included 8 liver transplant recipients, of whom 3 were classified as tolerant and 5 as non-tolerant. Blood samples were collected pre-transplant, then pre-randomization ahead of withdrawal, and finally post-randomization once withdrawal had either been completed or failed.

Of note for this clone: What this receptor recognizes is not known. No much larger clone exists at a distance of one base, and base qualities are not known.

Study-wide conclusions, independent of this receptor: The conclusions were preliminary, being limited by small, heterogeneous patient numbers and by non-standardized post-transplant time points. In two subjects, low numbers of available donor cells limited the measurable donor-reactive repertoire. Since no allograft tissue specimens were available, donor-reactive T cells may have migrated into the graft instead of being deleted. Circulating donor-reactive CD4 TCRbeta sequences fell significantly post-transplant in most of the 8 subjects, irrespective of tolerance or HCV status. When repertoire turnover was taken into account, detection of donor-reactive sequences was significantly reduced in 7 of 8 subjects for CD4 and in 8 of 8 subjects for CD8. Donor-reactive sequences declined more than third party-reactive ones, suggesting partial antigen-specific deletion unrelated to withdrawal success.

CDR1 MDHEN and CDR2 SYDVKM were looked up in the germline V gene. The CDR3 starts with the cysteine, ends with the phenylalanine, and has 14 residues. Of all the DNA, just the CDR3 is kept, 42 bases in frame from base 1. The trim is 3 bases for V and 7 bases for J, with a gap of 15 bases between the germline ends. Thawed unstimulated PBMCs were stained for CD3, CD4 and CD8 and FACS-sorted into CD3+CD4+ and CD3+CD8+ populations. Randomization to immunosuppression withdrawal applied to every one of the 8 studied subjects. The Qiagen DNeasy Blood and Tissue Kit was used to isolate genomic DNA. Using immunoSEQ, frozen genomic DNA was subjected to high-throughput TCRbeta CDR3 sequencing, a process that included PCR amplification, mapping, bias correction and internal controls. The authors' analysis ran thus. Productive rearrangements were retained, and unique TCRbeta sequences were defined by the CDR3 nucleotide sequence together with the V and J gene. A sequence counted as donor-reactive only if the sequence showed at least 5-fold expansion in CFSE-low cells compared with unstimulated pre-transplant cells and had a frequency of at least 0.01%. To ensure at least 90% detection power, minimum frequency thresholds were set for each subject based on that subject's lowest-template unstimulated sample. Repertoire turnover was measured by Jensen-Shannon divergence between the top 1000 TCRbeta sequences post- and pre-transplant. Two-sided Fisher's exact tests were used to test for changes in how often donor-reactive sequences were detected. TCRdb obtained this table from immuneACCESS and retained in-frame rearrangements with V and J assigned. These tables miss some clones; where compared with another copy, unresolved V genes account for less than half of the shortfall, and the remainder is unexplained. V, J and clone size reflect that table, while D and trimming were determined from the DNA. This sample is represented by about 85,000 clones; roughly four fifths of them were singletons. The biggest ten clones account for roughly 0.44% of the sample.

Specimen: CD4+ T cells from blood, collected 46 months after liver transplant. This sequence was found in a human patient who received a liver transplant. In transplant recipients, some T cells may be of donor rather than host origin. The rearrangement combines TRBV28 with TRBJ1-2, with the identity of the D gene unclear. In nucleotides, the sequence is TGTGCCAGCAGTTTCCCTACGAAAGGTGGTGGCTACACCTTC. Translated, it gives CASSFPTKGGGYTF.